These 3 T cell receptor beta chains were sequenced from one sample in a study of blood T cells in healthy people across ages. Sample-barcoded 5' priming and a J-beta primer mix drove a second PCR of roughly 7 to 11 cycles. TCRdb reprocessed the 5' RACE reads with MiXCR, giving one entry per CDR3 protein. The table includes hundreds of thousands of distinct CDR3 sequences, 56% detected once. The sequencing sample was made of blood. The source is a man aged 35 to 55 in good health.

The sample holds one count of this clonotype. This chain connects TRBV20-1 to TRBJ2-1; maybe TRBD1 (7 bases). From germline, CDR1 is DFQATT and CDR2 SNEGSKA (reference sequence). There are 15 residues in the CDR3. Trimming took off 5 bases at V and 2 bases at J, with 16 bases between the two ends. CDR3 sequence: CSAPQGGLTYNEQFF. CDR3 DNA: TGCAGTGCTCCCCAGGGGGGACTCACCTACAATGAGCAGTTCTTC.

In its sample, this clonotype was seen a few times. This chain uses TRBV5-4 with TRBJ2-5; no clear D gene. Germline V lookup: CDR1 SGHNT, CDR2 YYREEE (reference sequence). Trimming pared 0 bases from V and 4 bases from J, leaving 10 bases between. This CDR3 has 14 amino acids. The CDR3 DNA follows: TGTGCCAGCAGCTTGGCTTTAGCTCCAGAGACCCAGTACTTC. Residues: CASSLALAPETQYF.

This clonotype was found a few times. The rearrangement joins TRBV20-1 to TRBJ2-1; D ambiguous. The CDR3 is 14 residues long. The germline V gene encodes CDR1 DFQATT and CDR2 SNEGSKA (reference sequence). Trimming cost V 4 bases and J 0 bases, with 10 bases left between them. CDR3 bases: TGCAGTGCTAACGTGGAAATCTCCTACAATGAGCAGTTCTTC. Protein product: CSANVEISYNEQFF.